These T cell receptor beta chains were read from a single sample in a study of blood T cell repertoires in COVID-19. Sequencing was performed with immunoSEQ multiplex PCR; in TCRdb, only in-frame clones are kept and a portion is missing. Among roughly 40,000 clones listed, approximately 85% were seen once. Input material: peripheral blood. These receptors all stem from a human donor in a cohort sampled during active COVID-19. Each CDR3 is given with its conserved first and last residue. The D gene is left open where the match is weak. Rows give clone size only sometimes, using once, few, many, or a class for an expanded clone.

j_call clone_size cdr3_length v_call d_call cdr3_aa cdr3_nt
TRBJ2-1 NA 16 TRBV5-4 TRBD1 CASSLGGGLSYNEQFF TGTGCCAGCAGCTTGGGAGGGGGCCTAAGCTACAATGAGCAGTTCTTC
TRBJ1-2 few 14 TRBV5-6 TRBD1 CASSLDRGAYGYTF TGTGCCAGCAGCTTGGACAGGGGCGCTTATGGCTACACCTTC
TRBJ1-1 NA 14 TRBV6-5 TRBD1 CASSTGVVNTEAFF TGTGCCAGCAGTACAGGGGTAGTGAACACTGAAGCTTTCTTT
TRBJ2-2 NA 14 TRBV19 TRBD1 CASSNRGSTGELFF TGTGCCAGTAGTAACAGGGGCAGCACCGGGGAGCTGTTTTTT
TRBJ2-4 NA 14 TRBV6-5 TRBD1 CASITGGSKNIQYF TGTGCCAGCATTACAGGGGGCAGCAAAAACATTCAGTACTTC
TRBJ1-6 NA 14 TRBV27 NA CASRTRRVNSPLHF TGTGCCAGCAGAACCCGACGGGTGAATTCACCCCTCCACTTT
TRBJ2-1 once 14 TRBV9 TRBD2 CASSGRLAQNEQFF TGTGCCAGCAGCGGGAGACTAGCTCAGAATGAGCAGTTCTTC
TRBJ2-2 NA 14 TRBV19 TRBD1 CASMGQGGIGELFF TGTGCCAGTATGGGACAGGGGGGGATCGGGGAGCTGTTTTTT
TRBJ2-4 NA 18 TRBV5-4 TRBD2 CASSWGGSGGITKNIQYF TGTGCCAGCAGCTGGGGCGGTAGCGGGGGGATCACCAAAAACATTCAGTACTTC
TRBJ1-1 few 15 TRBV4-3 NA CASSQAGSVNTEAFF TGCGCCAGCAGCCAAGCAGGGTCCGTGAACACTGAAGCTTTCTTT
TRBJ2-3 NA 12 TRBV7-2 NA CASSSSRDTQYF TGTGCCAGCAGCTCGAGTCGAGATACGCAGTATTTT
TRBJ2-7 NA 10 TRBV29-1 NA CSAGNNEQYF TGCAGCGCCGGGAACAACGAGCAGTACTTC
TRBJ2-7 NA 13 TRBV24-1 TRBD1 CATSDLDRDEQYF TGTGCCACCAGTGATCTTGACAGGGACGAGCAGTACTTC
TRBJ2-3 NA 19 TRBV7-6 TRBD1 CASSQSVSPGTGYTDTQYF TGTGCCAGCAGCCAGTCGGTCAGTCCCGGGACAGGGTACACAGATACGCAGTATTTT
TRBJ2-5 NA 14 TRBV7-2 NA CASSLGGSGETQYF TGTGCCAGCAGCTTAGGCGGGTCAGGAGAGACCCAGTACTTC
TRBJ1-4 NA 15 TRBV19 NA CASTIFWGGNEKLFF TGTGCCAGTACCATCTTCTGGGGGGGGAATGAAAAACTGTTTTTT
TRBJ2-7 NA 14 TRBV28 TRBD1 CASRRTGGFYEQYF TGTGCCAGCAGACGGACAGGGGGGTTCTACGAGCAGTACTTC
TRBJ1-5 NA 14 TRBV2 NA CASSEITENQPQHF TGTGCCAGCAGTGAAATCACGGAGAATCAGCCCCAGCATTTT
TRBJ2-7 NA 12 TRBV7-2 NA CASSLTPYEQYF TGTGCCAGCAGCTTAACACCCTACGAGCAGTACTTC
TRBJ2-1 NA 15 TRBV27 TRBD1 CASSLSSRGLNEQFF TGTGCCAGCAGTTTATCGTCCAGGGGGCTTAATGAGCAGTTCTTC
TRBJ2-3 NA 13 TRBV3-1/TRBV3-2 NA CASTSGGTDTQYF TGTGCCAGCACCTCGGGGGGCACAGATACGCAGTATTTT
TRBJ1-2 NA 15 TRBV28 TRBD1 CASRGTGTGGYGYTF TGTGCCAGCAGGGGGACAGGGACCGGGGGCTATGGCTACACCTTC
TRBJ2-2 NA 15 TRBV7-9 TRBD1 CASSTGTGGPGELFF TGTGCCAGCAGCACGGGGACAGGGGGCCCCGGGGAGCTGTTTTTT
TRBJ2-1 NA 14 TRBV2 TRBD2 CASRTSGGEYEQFF TGTGCCAGCCGGACTAGCGGGGGGGAATATGAGCAGTTCTTC
TRBJ2-1 NA 16 TRBV4-2 TRBD1 CASSPGTGRAYNEQFF TGTGCCAGCAGCCCCGGGACAGGGAGGGCCTACAATGAGCAGTTCTTC
TRBJ1-2 NA 15 TRBV5-1 TRBD1 CASSLDRDRGQGYTF TGCGCCAGCAGCCTGGACCGGGACAGGGGGCAAGGCTACACCTTC